The 21 T cell receptor beta chains presented below share a single source sample, sequenced in a study of blood T cell repertoires in COVID-19. Profiling relied on immunoSEQ multiplex PCR, and the TCRdb table lists in-frame clones only, not all of them. The repertoire holds roughly 130,000 clones, with just under 85% as singletons. The material sequenced was peripheral blood. These TCRs come from a woman aged 50 to 65 with acute or convalescent COVID-19.

This clone was observed a few times. The chain employs TRBV11-2 and TRBJ1-4; D is possibly TRBD1 (5 bases). V was shortened by 0 bases and J by 10 bases, with 15 bases between the two germline ends. The CDR3 has 15 amino acids. CDR1 is SGHAT, CDR2 FQNNGV, per germline. This chain's CDR3 is CASSLDIGAIGKLFF. CDR3 nucleotide sequence: TGTGCCAGCAGCTTAGATATAGGGGCAATTGGAAAACTGTTTTTT.

This rearrangement joins TRBV5-1 to TRBJ1-1, with D hard to call. Deletions cut 4 bases from V and 3 bases from J, with 16 bases between. Germline V CDR1 and CDR2: SGHRS, YFSETQ. The CDR3 is made up of 15 amino acids. This chain's CDR3 is CASSPEATADTEAFF. CDR3 in DNA: TGCGCCAGCAGCCCCGAAGCTACCGCGGACACTGAAGCTTTCTTT.

This rearrangement joins TRBV30 to TRBJ2-1; 10 bases fit TRBD1. The CDR3 runs to 18 residues. Germline CDR1 reads GTSNPN; CDR2 reads SVGIG (reference sequence). After removal of 7 bases from V and 2 bases from J, the junction contained 17 bases not matched to a gene. CDR3 residues: CASTGKGQGIFTYNEQFF. The CDR3 nucleotides are TGTGCCTCGACAGGGAAGGGACAGGGGATATTCACCTACAATGAGCAGTTCTTC.

For the CDR3, the DNA is TGCGCCAGCAGCTTGGATCGGGAAACCGGGGAGCTGTTTTTT. It specifies CASSLDRETGELFF. The genes are TRBV5-1 and TRBJ2-2; tentative D call: TRBD2 (5 bases). Trimming pared 0 bases from V and 5 bases from J, leaving 8 bases between. Germline V gives CDR1 SGHRS, CDR2 YFSETQ. The CDR3 has 14 amino acids.

J is TRBJ1-2 and V is TRBV15; 10 bases line up with TRBD1. J gave up 2 bases and V 1 base, and 4 bases lay outside the gene matches. There are 16 residues in the CDR3. The V gene's germline CDR1 is LNHNV and CDR2 YYDKDF (reference sequence). The CDR3 loop is CATSRGDRGPNYGYTF. The CDR3 DNA is TGTGCCACCAGCAGAGGAGACAGGGGGCCCAACTATGGCTACACCTTC. Drawing the rest from reference TRBV15 and TRBJ1-2, the complete variable domain is DAMVIQNPRYQVTQFGKPVTLSCSQTLNHNVMYWYQQKSSQAPKLLFHYYDKDFNNEADTPDNFQSRRPNTSFCFLDIRSPGLGDTAMYLCATSRGDRGPNYGYTFGSGTRLTVV.

This clone was seen a single time. V gene TRBV19 combines with J gene TRBJ1-5; no reliable D call. Trimming took off 7 bases at V and 5 bases at J, with 15 bases between the two ends. The CDR3 has 14 amino acids. Germline V CDR1 and CDR2: LNHDA, SQIVND (reference sequence). CDR3 in DNA: TGTGCCAGTAACGATCTGTTTCGGGATCAGCCCCAGCATTTT. This sequence encodes CASNDLFRDQPQHF.

In its sample, this clone was seen once. The rearrangement links TRBV2 to TRBJ1-1; D possibly corresponds to TRBD1 (6 bases). V dropped 6 bases and J dropped 5 bases, with 16 bases sitting between them. The CDR3 totals 14 residues. Germline CDR1 is SNHLY and CDR2 is FYNNEI. The CDR3 DNA sequence: TGTGCCAGCAGAAAGATAGGGGGTGGGACTGAAGCTTTCTTT. Protein sequence: CASRKIGGGTEAFF.

This sequence joins TRBV2 and TRBJ1-1; D possibly corresponds to TRBD1 (5 bases). Germline loops: CDR1 SNHLY, CDR2 FYNNEI. Between the trimmed V and J ends, which lost 5 bases and 5 bases, there was a span of 15 bases. The CDR3 spans 14 residues. CDR3 sequence reads: CASSPRARKTEAFF. The CDR3 DNA follows: TGTGCCAGCAGTCCCAGGGCCAGGAAGACTGAAGCTTTCTTT.

This clone has just a few counts. The chain joins TRBV11-1 to TRBJ2-2, with 8 bases lining up with TRBD1. The CDR3 has 16 amino acids. Germline V gene data show CDR1 as SGHAT and CDR2 as FQDESV (reference sequence). V was clipped by 1 base and J by 3 bases; unmatched bases: 4. As DNA, the CDR3 is TGTGCCAGCAGCTTAGTTGGACAGGGCTACACCGGGGAGCTGTTTTTT. Translation gives CASSLVGQGYTGELFF.

This clone is a singleton in its sample. This chain joins TRBV6-6 and TRBJ2-7; 10 bases fit TRBD1. V gave up 5 bases and J gave up 5 bases; unmatched junction bases: 9. Per the germline V gene, CDR1 is MNHNY and CDR2 is SVGAGI (reference sequence). The CDR3 sequence is 15 residues long. The CDR3 sequence is CASSRSTGGAHEQYF. The CDR3 nucleotides read TGTGCCAGCAGTAGGTCGACAGGGGGCGCCCACGAGCAGTACTTC.

This chain joins TRBV6-6 and TRBJ2-1; possibly TRBD1 for D (5 bases). The germline CDR1 and CDR2 sequences are MNHNY and SVGAGI (reference sequence). The CDR3 has 11 residues. Trimming took 6 bases from V and 11 from J, leaving 11 bases between them. The DNA for the CDR3 is TGTGCCAGCAGCACCAGACAGAAGCAGTTCTTC. Protein: CASSTRQKQFF.

This rearrangement joins TRBV9 to TRBJ2-1, with 7 nucleotides matching TRBD1. V gave up 2 bases and J gave up 4 bases; unmatched junction bases: 6. This CDR3 comprises 15 residues. The germline V gene encodes CDR1 SGDLS and CDR2 YYNGEE. DNA for the CDR3: TGTGCCAGCAGCGTTACAGGGGACCCATACAATGAGCAGTTCTTC. Encoded protein: CASSVTGDPYNEQFF.

V and J are TRBV24-1 and TRBJ1-2; no firm D call. V was cut by 4 bases and J by 7 bases, with 12 bases left in between. The germline V gene has CDR1 KGHDR and CDR2 SFDVKD. There are 13 residues in the CDR3. The CDR3 DNA is TGTGCCACCAGTGACCCTACAGTCTCTGGCTACACCTTC. Its translation is CATSDPTVSGYTF.

The gene calls are TRBV5-1 and TRBJ2-1; 11 bases are shared with TRBD2. The CDR3 has 15 residues. V gave up 3 bases and J gave up 4 bases; unmatched junction bases: 3. The V gene's germline CDR1 is SGHRS and CDR2 YFSETQ. The DNA for the CDR3 is TGCGCCAGCAGCTGGGCTAGCGGGGGGTACAATGAGCAGTTCTTC. Protein sequence: CASSWASGGYNEQFF.

CDR3 amino acids: CAISPTGGEGTEAFF. The CDR3 nucleotides read TGTGCCATCAGCCCCACAGGGGGCGAGGGCACTGAAGCTTTCTTT. The chain is built from TRBV10-3 and TRBJ1-1; TRBD1 matches at 9 bases. Germline loops: CDR1 ENHRY, CDR2 SYGVKD. The length of the CDR3 is 15 residues. The V gene end was trimmed by 6 bases and the J gene end by 4 bases; junction bases not matched to a gene: 9.

In its sample, this clone was seen a few times. The gene calls are TRBV24-1 and TRBJ1-2; 7 nucleotides line up with TRBD1. Germline V gene sequence: CDR1 KGHDR, CDR2 SFDVKD. This CDR3 has 13 amino acids. Losses at the gene ends were 3 bases for V and 4 bases for J; bases not matched to a gene: 1. CDR3 protein: CATSDTGVYGYTF. The CDR3 DNA is TGTGCCACCAGTGATACAGGGGTCTATGGCTACACCTTC.

J is TRBJ2-1 and V is TRBV3-1 (or the pseudogene TRBV3-2); possibly TRBD2 for D (5 bases). Germline assignment: CDR1 LGHDT and CDR2 YNNKEL (reference sequence). The CDR3 covers 18 residues. The V end was cut by 0 bases, the J end by 0 bases, with 15 bases between. The CDR3 region is CASSQDHRETLSYNEQFF. The CDR3 DNA sequence: TGTGCCAGCAGCCAAGATCACCGGGAAACCCTCTCCTACAATGAGCAGTTCTTC.

CDR3 DNA: TGTGCCAGCAGTGAATTATCCCGACAGGGGATTAGCAATCAGCCCCAGCATTTT. It yields the protein CASSELSRQGISNQPQHF. The chain carries TRBV25-1 and TRBJ1-5; TRBD1 agrees at 8 bases. CDR1 is MGHDK and CDR2 is SYGVNS in the germline V gene. CDR3 length equals 18 residues. With V trimmed by 1 base and J by 0 bases, 8 bases remained unmatched. The full variable domain, rest sourced from reference TRBV25-1 and TRBJ1-5, is EADIYQTPRYLVIGTGKKITLECSQTMGHDKMYWYQQDPGMELHLIHYSYGVNSTEKGDLSSESTVSRIRTEHFPLTLESARPSHTSQYLCASSELSRQGISNQPQHFGDGTRLSIL.

The CDR3 sequence: CASSSNIIHIGVQETQYF. As DNA, the CDR3 is TGTGCCAGCTCATCTAATATAATTCATATCGGGGTGCAAGAGACCCAGTACTTC. The chain recombines TRBV18 with TRBJ2-5; perhaps TRBD2 as D (5 bases). Germline-derived CDR1 and CDR2 are KGHSH and LQKENI. The CDR3 runs to 18 residues. The V gene lost 5 bases and the J gene lost 2 bases, with 24 bases spanning the gap.

This clone turned up a few times. J is TRBJ2-2 and V is TRBV7-6, with 8 bases identical to TRBD1. J lost 1 base, V lost 5 bases, and 3 bases had no gene match. This CDR3 region has 15 residues. From germline, CDR1 is SGHVS and CDR2 FNYEAQ. The CDR3 DNA is TGTGCCAGCAGCGTGACAGGGGTGAACACCGGGGAGCTGTTTTTT. Its protein is CASSVTGVNTGELFF.

J is TRBJ2-1 and V is TRBV28; weak D call: TRBD2 (6 bases). Trimming left V 4 bases short and J 5 bases short, with 15 bases between. The CDR3 contains 15 residues. CDR1 MDHEN and CDR2 SYDVKM come from the germline V gene. The CDR3, as DNA: TGTGCCAGCAGTTCCAGCCTAGCGCGTCACAATGAGCAGTTCTTC. Its translation: CASSSSLARHNEQFF.